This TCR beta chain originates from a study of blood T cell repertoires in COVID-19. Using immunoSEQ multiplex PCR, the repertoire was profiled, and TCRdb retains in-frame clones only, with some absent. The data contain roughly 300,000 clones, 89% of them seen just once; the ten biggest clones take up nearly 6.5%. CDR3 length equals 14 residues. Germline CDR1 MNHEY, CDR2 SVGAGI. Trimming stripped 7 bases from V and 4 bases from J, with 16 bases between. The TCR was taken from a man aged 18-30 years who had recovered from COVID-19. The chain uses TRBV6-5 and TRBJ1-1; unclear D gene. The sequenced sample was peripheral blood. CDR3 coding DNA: TGTGCCAGCACCAAAGCGGGATCAGGCACTGAAGCTTTCTTT. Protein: CASTKAGSGTEAFF.